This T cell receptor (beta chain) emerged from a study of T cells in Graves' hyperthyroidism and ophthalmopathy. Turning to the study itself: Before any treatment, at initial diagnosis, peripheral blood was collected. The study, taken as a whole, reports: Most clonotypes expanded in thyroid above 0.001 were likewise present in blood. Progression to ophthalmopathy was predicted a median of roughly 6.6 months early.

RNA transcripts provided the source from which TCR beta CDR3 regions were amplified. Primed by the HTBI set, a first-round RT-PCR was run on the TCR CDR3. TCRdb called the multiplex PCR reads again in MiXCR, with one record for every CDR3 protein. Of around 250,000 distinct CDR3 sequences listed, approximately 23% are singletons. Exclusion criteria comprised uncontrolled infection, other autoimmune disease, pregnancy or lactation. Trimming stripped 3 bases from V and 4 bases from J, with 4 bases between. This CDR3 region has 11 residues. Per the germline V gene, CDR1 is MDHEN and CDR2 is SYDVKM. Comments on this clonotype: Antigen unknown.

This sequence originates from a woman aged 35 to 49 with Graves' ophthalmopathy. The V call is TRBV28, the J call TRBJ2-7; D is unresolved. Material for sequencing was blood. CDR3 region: CASSFRYEQYF. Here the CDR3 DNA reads TGTGCCAGCAGTTTCCGGTACGAGCAGTACTTC.